The 5 T cell receptor beta chains below were found in one sample sequenced in a study of regulatory T cells in long-lasting Graves disease (dated by TCRdb to the early 2020s). The library was prepared using multiplex PCR. The sequencer was an Illumina HiSeq 4000. iRepertoire HTBI primers and Arm-PCR amplification of CDR3 regions were used to construct TCR beta libraries. Using fastp trimming at Q25 and MiXCR clonotype assembly, TCRdb reanalyzed the public sequencing data and kept in-frame beta chains. Each entry merges the rows of one CDR3 protein and shows their most common DNA and genes. The sample includes around 340,000 distinct CDR3 sequences, with about 20% observed a single time. In total, the top ten clones hold 25% to 35% of the sample. Explained via the paper, the time point label denotes: persistent/refractory GD, antithyroid drugs over 5 years with positive TRAb. For both TCR sequencing and RNA sequencing, RNA was extracted from PBMCs in TRIzol.

The material sequenced was peripheral blood mononuclear cells (PBMCs), taken when the disease was refractory, from a patient treated with antithyroid drugs. The source of these receptors is a female donor with Graves disease.

This clonotype has ten or more counts. The J gene is TRBJ1-1, the V gene TRBV29-1; D gene unclear. The CDR3 has 13 residues. In germline, CDR1 is SQVTM, CDR2 ANQGSEA. Trimming stripped 3 bases from V and 6 bases from J, with 14 bases between. DNA of the CDR3: TGCAGCGTTGATTCGGCCAGTTGGGCTGAAGCTTTCTTT. Translated, it gives CSVDSASWAEAFF.

This clonotype has at least ten counts. The chain recombines TRBV20-1 with TRBJ1-5; D ambiguous. Trimming shortened V by 6 bases and J by 2 bases, and 14 bases separated the two germline ends. The CDR3 extends over 14 amino acids. The V gene's germline CDR1 is DFQATT and CDR2 SNEGSKA (reference sequence). This CDR3 is CSAGPSGGNQPQHF. The CDR3 bases are TGCAGTGCCGGACCGAGTGGCGGCAATCAGCCCCAGCATTTT.

This clonotype was observed a handful of times. The chain recombines TRBV28 with TRBJ2-1; D unresolved. In germline, CDR1 is MDHEN, CDR2 SYDVKM. This CDR3 has 17 residues. Between the trimmed V and J ends, which lost 3 bases and 10 bases, there was a span of 25 bases. The CDR3 nucleotides are TGTGCCAGCAGTTTCGGCCGGACGAGCGACTTCGCTTGGGAGCAGTTCTTC. This gives the protein CASSFGRTSDFAWEQFF.

This clonotype was seen at least ten times. The chain is built from TRBV7-9 and TRBJ1-1, with D tentatively TRBD1 (6 bases). Between the trimmed V and J ends, which lost 5 bases and 1 base, there was a span of 14 bases. Germline values: CDR1 SEHNR, CDR2 FQNEAQ (reference sequence). The CDR3 extends over 15 amino acids. In nucleotides, the CDR3 is TGTGCCAGCAGCCTAAAACAGGGAGCGAACACTGAAGCTTTCTTT. This sequence encodes CASSLKQGANTEAFF. Drawing the rest from reference TRBV7-9 and TRBJ1-1, the complete variable domain is DTGVSQNPRHKITKRGQNVTFRCDPISEHNRLYWYRQTLGQGPEFLTYFQNEAQLEKSRLLSDRFSAERPKGSFSTLEIQRTEQGDSAMYLCASSLKQGANTEAFFGQGTRLTVV.

V is TRBV11-3 and J is TRBJ2-2; TRBD2 aligns across 8 bases. The CDR3 sequence is 16 residues long. V lost 1 base, J lost 6 bases, and 7 bases stayed unmatched. The germline CDR1 and CDR2 sequences are SGHNT and YENEEA. The CDR3, as DNA: TGTGCCAGCAGCTTAGGGAGCGGGAGAATGGCCGGGGAGCTGTTTTTT. Protein: CASSLGSGRMAGELFF.